The rows below give T cell receptor beta chains drawn from one sample of a study of beta chain features in type 1 diabetes. Clones were sequenced by immunoSEQ multiplex PCR, and TCRdb holds only the in-frame ones, with some missing. Here the sample spans fewer than 300,000 clones, just over 20% being singletons. Sequences were obtained from naive CD4+ T cells from blood. Every receptor here comes from a middle-aged woman with type 1 diabetes. Each CDR3 is given with its conserved first and last residue. Fields, in order: J gene, V gene, D gene, clone size, CDR3 protein, CDR3 DNA. The D gene is left open where the match is weak. Rows give clone size only sometimes, using once, few, many, or a class for an expanded clone.

>TRBJ1-3|TRBV5-1|NA|NA
CASSEVSGNTIYF
TGCGCCAGCAGCGAGGTCTCTGGAAACACCATATATTTT
>TRBJ1-5|TRBV30|NA|NA
CAWSKGDYSNQPQHF
TGTGCCTGGAGTAAGGGAGATTATAGCAATCAGCCCCAGCATTTT
>TRBJ2-1|TRBV5-4|TRBD2|few
CASSLRLAGVQNEQFF
TGTGCCAGCAGCTTGAGGCTAGCGGGAGTACAAAATGAGCAGTTCTTC
>TRBJ1-1|TRBV7-9|TRBD1|NA
CASSLGQGRGLNTEAFF
TGTGCCAGCAGCTTAGGACAGGGGAGGGGATTGAACACTGAAGCTTTCTTT
>TRBJ1-2|TRBV4-3|NA|NA
CASSQSPVGVNYGYTF
TGCGCCAGCAGCCAATCCCCGGTTGGTGTGAACTATGGCTACACCTTC
>TRBJ2-1|TRBV4-3|TRBD2|few
CASSQDRASGGYEQFF
TGCGCCAGCAGCCAAGATCGGGCTAGCGGGGGCTATGAGCAGTTCTTC
>TRBJ1-6|TRBV5-4|NA|NA
CASSLAGNYNSPLHF
TGTGCCAGCAGCTTGGCAGGAAACTATAATTCACCCCTCCACTTT
>TRBJ2-3|TRBV4-1|TRBD1|NA
CASSQGSNRGTSQYF
TGCGCCAGCAGCCAAGGGTCAAACAGGGGTACGTCGCAGTATTTT
>TRBJ2-1|TRBV25-1|TRBD2|few
CASSGSPGTSGDNEQFF
TGTGCCAGCAGTGGCTCTCCCGGGACTAGCGGGGATAATGAGCAGTTCTTC
>TRBJ2-2|TRBV1|NA|NA
CTSSQISRGVRREGPPGELFF
TGCACCAGCAGCCAAATCTCAAGAGGAGTGCGGCGGGAGGGCCCTCCCGGGGAGCTGTTTTTT